This TCR beta chain was sequenced in a study of blood T cell repertoires in COVID-19. Study as a whole: The samples span acute and convalescent COVID-19 from the United States, Italy and Spain.

This clone has only one observation. Trimming removed 3 bases from V and 4 bases from J, with 10 bases in between. Germline CDR1 reads SGHTA; CDR2 reads FQGNSA. This CDR3 is 14 amino acids long. As originally analysed: Cell counts per sample came from amplifying reference gene primers. Produced via immunoSEQ multiplex PCR; TCRdb's table is partial and in-frame only. The V and J calls and clone size come from that table; D and trimming were worked out from the DNA. The sample has fewer than 150,000 clones; about 91% are singletons. V gene TRBV7-2 combines with J gene TRBJ1-5; D is possibly TRBD1 (5 bases). The TCR originated in a human donor in a cohort sampled during active COVID-19. The source material was peripheral blood. CDR3 amino acids: CASSFYRTNQPQHF. CDR3 nucleotides: TGTGCCAGCAGCTTTTATCGGACAAATCAGCCCCAGCATTTT.